This TCR beta chain was captured by sequencing in a study of blood T cell repertoires in COVID-19 (dated by TCRdb to about 2020). About the study as a whole: Samples covering the acute and convalescent phases of COVID-19 were provided by collaborators in the United States, Italy and Spain. The material from the prospective study consisted of cDNA or gDNA derived from T cells, B-cell-depleted T cells, or PBMCs. Subjects who had been exposed to COVID-19, were actively infected with it, or had recovered from it provided the deeply sampled blood TCRbeta repertoires that made up the dataset. The repertoires were released in a freely available public database intended as a resource for research on the immune response to SARS-CoV-2. Samples came from the ongoing ImmuneRACE study (first 160 participants) plus 1,254 subjects from 6 global collaborators. Nearly every sample came with metadata listing a de-identified subject ID, COVID-19 status, age in years and sex. Where HLA class I and class II types were available, the types were taken from metadata supplied by the sample provider, not from assay-based typing. Summary of the overall study and its limitations: The amount of clinical and demographic metadata varied by source and participant and was provided uncurated.

TCRbeta CDR3 regions were amplified from genomic DNA by means of the immunoSEQ Assay, a bias-controlled multiplex PCR. On the study's bioinformatics: Within the assay, amplification of reference gene primers was used to estimate how many nucleated cells each sample contained. Sequence reads were collapsed and filtered to measure the absolute abundance of every unique TCRbeta CDR3 rearrangement. For each sample, productive Simpson clonality was calculated by taking the square root of Simpson's diversity index across productive rearrangements. TCRdb retrieved this table from immuneACCESS and kept in-frame rearrangements only. Not all clones are present; in checked studies, unresolved V genes account for under half, and no reason is known for the remainder. That table supplies the V and J calls and clone size; D and trimming were determined from the DNA. Counted in this sample were tens of thousands of clones; 90% of them appeared once. 5% to 6% of the sample goes to the ten largest clones.

Each collaborating institution followed its own protocols to collect whole blood in K2EDTA tubes. Collaborator samples were shipped for TCRbeta analysis as frozen whole blood, isolated PBMCs, or DNA extracted from either sample type. In the case of this clone: The target of this receptor is not known. Within one base of it there is no much larger clone, and no base qualities were kept.

At the junction V is shortened by 4 bases and J by 10 bases, with 17 bases in between. According to the germline V gene, CDR1 reads MNHEY and CDR2 reads SVGAGI. Counted from cysteine to phenylalanine, this CDR3 has 14 amino acids. The sequence is cut down to CDR3 DNA, 42 bases in frame from base 1. The chain uses TRBV6-5 and TRBJ2-1; the D segment could be TRBD2, given 6 matching bases. The clonotype comes from a man aged 45-65 years with acute or convalescent COVID-19. The material sequenced was peripheral blood. The DNA sequence is given as TGTGCCAGCAGTTTCGGGACTTCCGGTAGCGAGCAGTTCTTC. Its translation reads: CASSFGTSGSEQFF.